Below, 32 T cell receptor beta chains from the same sample are listed, as sequenced in a study of T cell repertoires in cytomegalovirus infection. One entry per CDR3 protein results from TCRdb running MiXCR on the reads. The sample includes about 60,000 distinct CDR3 sequences, 20% of them seen just once. The antigens for these receptors are not known. The material sequenced was CD8+ T cells from cultured PBMCs, taken from culture after CMV antigen stimulation. These receptors originate from a human donor in good health (CMV status not recorded). Some clones in this sample may be carry-over from other donors' samples.

This clonotype has a count of ten or more. V and J are TRBV12-3 or TRBV12-4 and TRBJ1-1, with D uncertain. V was pared by 1 base and J by 4 bases, with 4 bases between. The CDR3 covers 12 residues. The CDR3 protein is CASSLGRTEAFF. As DNA, the CDR3 is TGTGCCAGCAGTTTAGGACGCACTGAAGCTTTCTTT.

The chain joins TRBV5-6 to TRBJ2-7; a weak D match, TRBD2 (6 bases). The V gene's germline CDR1 is SGHDT and CDR2 YYEEEE. The CDR3 has 13 amino acids. The V end was cut by 7 bases, the J end by 5 bases, with 16 bases between. This CDR3 reads CASCWQAGNEQYF. In DNA form, the CDR3 reads TGTGCCAGCTGCTGGCAGGCGGGGAACGAGCAGTACTTC.

This clonotype has a handful of counts. V is TRBV3-1 and J is TRBJ2-2; D uncertain. Trimming took off 1 base at V and 1 base at J, with 10 bases between the two ends. Germline assignment: CDR1 LGHDT and CDR2 YNNKEL (reference sequence). There are 16 residues in the CDR3. Here the CDR3 DNA reads TGTGCCAGCAGCCAAGGCCCAGGCCTGAACACCGGGGAGCTGTTTTTT. It is translated as CASSQGPGLNTGELFF.

V is TRBV7-2 and J is TRBJ2-7; 10 bases match TRBD2. Germline V gene sequence: CDR1 SGHTA, CDR2 FQGNSA. CDR3 size: 19 residues. Trimming took 5 bases from V and 0 from J; bases not matched to a gene: 16. The CDR3 region is CASSPTPRTSGLFSYEQYF. CDR3 sequence (DNA): TGTGCCAGCAGCCCTACCCCCCGGACTAGCGGACTCTTCTCCTACGAGCAGTACTTC.

In its sample, this clonotype was seen a few times. The chain joins TRBV6-5 to TRBJ1-1; D uncertain. V shed 0 bases and J shed 4 bases, with 15 bases lying between them. The CDR3 spans 16 residues. Germline V CDR1 and CDR2: MNHEY, SVGAGI. The CDR3 loop reads CASSYSRGQAFTEAFF. The CDR3 nucleotides are TGTGCCAGCAGTTACTCGAGAGGGCAGGCTTTCACTGAAGCTTTCTTT.

This clonotype was picked up many times. This chain connects TRBV5-5 to TRBJ2-4, with D tentatively TRBD1 (6 bases). V lost 4 bases to trimming and J lost 10 bases, with 9 bases between them. The V gene's germline CDR1 is SGHKS and CDR2 YYEKEE (reference sequence). The CDR3 runs to 11 residues. CDR3 DNA sequence: TGTGCCAGCAGCCTCGACAGGATTCAGTACTTC. This sequence encodes CASSLDRIQYF. The whole variable domain, remainder taken from reference TRBV5-5 and TRBJ2-4, is DAGVTQSPTHLIKTRGQQVTLRCSPISGHKSVSWYQQVLGQGPQFIFQYYEKEERGRGNFPDRFSARQFPNYSSELNVNALLLGDSALYLCASSLDRIQYFGAGTRLSVL.

The chain recombines TRBV7-9 with TRBJ2-2; the D is unclear. The germline gives CDR1 SEHNR, CDR2 FQNEAQ (reference sequence). This CDR3 contains 12 residues. Deletions cut 3 bases from V and 6 bases from J, with 5 bases between. CDR3 DNA sequence: TGTGCCAGCAGCTTGAGTGCCGGGGAGCTGTTTTTT. Protein sequence: CASSLSAGELFF.

The chain joins TRBV3-1 to TRBJ2-6, with D hard to call. The CDR3 has 13 residues. The germline V gene encodes CDR1 LGHDT and CDR2 YNNKEL (reference sequence). V was trimmed by 4 bases and J by 2 bases, leaving 3 bases between them. CDR3 nucleotide sequence: TGTGCCAGCAGCCCCCCTGGGGCCAACGTCCTGACTTTC. It is translated as CASSPPGANVLTF.

The genes are TRBV7-2 and TRBJ1-2, with 12 positions matching TRBD1. Germline trimming cut 0 bases from V and 7 bases from J; bases unmatched to any gene: 6. This CDR3 comprises 16 residues. The germline gives CDR1 SGHTA, CDR2 FQGNSA. In nucleotides, the CDR3 is TGTGCCAGCAGCTTAGCGGGGGGACAGGGGGCGCTTGGCTACACCTTC. Its protein product is CASSLAGGQGALGYTF.

This clonotype has a handful of counts. V gene TRBV11-2 combines with J gene TRBJ2-3; either TRBD1 or TRBD2 may supply D (7 bases each). CDR1 and CDR2 from the germline V gene are SGHAT and FQNNGV. The CDR3 length is 15 residues. The ends were cut back, 2 bases at V and 7 bases at J, with 16 bases in the middle. This CDR3 is CASSLWEGAQYTQYF. The CDR3 bases are TGTGCCAGCAGCTTATGGGAGGGGGCTCAGTATACGCAGTATTTT.

This clonotype turned up a few times. The CDR3 sequence is CASSYDGSSYNEQFF. The CDR3 DNA follows: TGTGCCAGCAGTTACGACGGAAGCTCCTACAATGAGCAGTTCTTC. V gene TRBV6-2 or TRBV6-3 combines with J gene TRBJ2-1; no definite D call. The germline CDR1 and CDR2 sequences are MNHEY and SVGEGT. The CDR3 is made up of 15 amino acids. V was trimmed by 2 bases and J by 0 bases, leaving 8 bases between them.

This chain uses TRBV27 with TRBJ1-2; D gene uncertain. The V end was cut by 7 bases, the J end by 7 bases, with 22 bases between. Germline V gene data show CDR1 as MNHEY and CDR2 as SMNVEV (reference sequence). The CDR3 consists of 15 residues. Here the CDR3 DNA reads TGTGCCAGCACGCCGGCGGACGGGAGTCAGGCTGGCTACACCTTC. Its protein is CASTPADGSQAGYTF.

The chain carries TRBV12-3 or TRBV12-4 and TRBJ1-1; D unresolved. The CDR3 is 11 residues long. Between the trimmed V and J ends, which lost 7 bases and 11 bases, there was a span of 14 bases. The CDR3 is CASILSAAAFF. The CDR3 DNA reads as TGTGCCAGCATTCTTTCGGCGGCGGCTTTCTTT.

This clonotype came up once. The J gene is TRBJ1-5, the V gene TRBV24-1; 7 bases fit TRBD1. This CDR3 comprises 13 residues. Trimming took 3 bases from V and 5 from J; bases not matched to a gene: 0. Per the germline V gene, CDR1 is KGHDR and CDR2 is SFDVKD. In nucleotides, the CDR3 is TGTGCCACCAGTGATACAGGGGATCAGCCCCAGCATTTT. Translating gives CATSDTGDQPQHF.

The chain has TRBV6-2 or TRBV6-3 and TRBJ2-7, with D unresolved. This CDR3 region has 14 residues. CDR1 is MNHEY, CDR2 SVGEGT, per germline. Between the trimmed V and J ends, which lost 2 bases and 3 bases, there was a span of 11 bases. The CDR3 sequence: CASSYHSKNYEQYF. In DNA form, the CDR3 reads TGTGCCAGCAGTTACCATTCAAAAAACTACGAGCAGTACTTC.

This clonotype was counted a few times. The chain carries TRBV7-6 and TRBJ2-3; 7 bases line up with TRBD2. The CDR3 length is 13 residues. Germline values: CDR1 SGHVS, CDR2 FNYEAQ. The ends lost 4 bases at V and 5 bases at J; junction bases unmatched: 3. The CDR3 coding sequence is TGTGCCAGCAGCTCGGGGGGAGTAGATACGCAGTATTTT. It is translated as CASSSGGVDTQYF.

The rearrangement uses TRBV7-2 and TRBJ1-1; D is possibly TRBD1 (5 bases). Germline assignment: CDR1 SGHTA and CDR2 FQGNSA. The V gene lost 2 bases and the J gene lost 6 bases, with 19 bases spanning the gap. The CDR3 is 16 amino acids. This chain's CDR3 is CASSLSLGPTSSEAFF. CDR3 sequence (DNA): TGTGCCAGCAGCTTAAGTCTGGGGCCAACGTCTTCTGAAGCTTTCTTT.

V and J are TRBV6-1 and TRBJ2-3, with 13 bases identical to TRBD2. The CDR3 consists of 16 residues. Germline loops: CDR1 MNHNS, CDR2 SASEGT. Trimming cost V 5 bases and J 4 bases; bases outside gene matches: 6. DNA for the CDR3: TGTGCCAGCAGTCTTCGGACTAGCGGGAGTTCAGATACGCAGTATTTT. As protein: CASSLRTSGSSDTQYF.

The chain combines TRBV6-2 or TRBV6-3 with TRBJ2-5; D may match TRBD1 or TRBD2 (5 bases each). This CDR3 spans 14 amino acids. The V and J ends lost 8 bases and 3 bases respectively, with 16 bases between them. Germline V gives CDR1 MNHEY, CDR2 SVGEGT. The CDR3 coding sequence is TGTGCCAGCTACACGGGACGATGGGAAGAGACCCAGTACTTC. The encoded protein is CASYTGRWEETQYF.

The CDR3 region has the DNA TGTGCCAGCGCAGGACGGATCTCGAGCCAGGAGACCCAGTACTTC. Amino acids: CASAGRISSQETQYF. This chain connects TRBV12-3 or TRBV12-4 to TRBJ2-5, with no clear D. The CDR3 length is 15 residues. Trimming cost V 8 bases and J 5 bases, with 21 bases left between them.

Note on this clonotype: An end of the junction does not agree with germline; a read error may underlie this. This sequence joins TRBV11-2 and TRBJ2-6, with TRBD1 identical over 8 bases. Germline values: CDR1 SGHAT, CDR2 FQNNGV. This CDR3 spans 17 amino acids. CDR3 amino acids: CASSLDGGFQGANGLTF. The CDR3 region has the DNA TGTGCCAGCAGCTTAGATGGAGGTTTTCAGGGGGCCAACGGCCTGACTTTC. The whole variable domain, filled in from reference TRBV11-2 and TRBJ2-6, reads EAGVAQSPRYKIIEKRQSVAFWCNPISGHATLYWYQQILGQGPKLLIQFQNNGVVDDSQLPKDRFSAERLKGVDSTLKIQPAKLEDSAVYLCASSLDGGFQGANGLTFGAGSRLTVL.

This clonotype was detected only a few times. The chain joins TRBV19 to TRBJ1-1; D may be TRBD1 (5 bases). Per germline, CDR1 LNHDA and CDR2 SQIVND (reference sequence). This CDR3 is 17 amino acids long. V lost 6 bases and J lost 0, with 20 bases in between. Here the CDR3 DNA reads TGTGCCAGTAGGGGTCTCTTCTCAGACAGCGTGAACACTGAAGCTTTCTTT. It yields the protein CASRGLFSDSVNTEAFF.

The chain combines TRBV12-5 with TRBJ2-3; 7 bases are a match to TRBD1. The CDR3 runs 18 residues. The V segment lost 0 bases and the J segment 0 bases; nucleotides outside the gene matches: 9. The germline V gene encodes CDR1 LGHNT and CDR2 FRNRAP. This CDR3 is CASGLVRTGDLSTDTQYF. CDR3 DNA sequence: TGTGCTAGTGGTTTGGTCCGAACAGGGGACCTTAGCACAGATACGCAGTATTTT.

This clonotype was detected a few times. V is TRBV6-5 and J is TRBJ2-2; D gene uncertain. V shed 0 bases and J shed 0 bases, with 11 bases lying between them. This CDR3 has 17 amino acids. CDR1 is MNHEY and CDR2 is SVGAGI in the germline V gene. CDR3 in DNA: TGTGCCAGCAGTTACTCGAGAGCTGTACCGAACACCGGGGAGCTGTTTTTT. It yields the protein CASSYSRAVPNTGELFF.

This clonotype was counted a few times. The chain recombines TRBV7-2 with TRBJ1-1; 8 bases match TRBD1. The CDR3 loop spans 13 amino acids. J was trimmed by 5 bases and V by 6 bases; bases with no gene match: 5. Germline assignment: CDR1 SGHTA and CDR2 FQGNSA. This chain's CDR3 is CASRTTGVTEAFF. The CDR3 bases are TGTGCCAGCAGAACGACAGGGGTGACTGAAGCTTTCTTT. The full variable domain, its missing parts supplied by reference TRBV7-2 and TRBJ1-1, is GAGVSQSPSNKVTEKGKDVELRCDPISGHTALYWYRQSLGQGLEFLIYFQGNSAPDKSGLPSDRFSAERTGGSVSTLTIQRTQQEDSAVYLCASRTTGVTEAFFGQGTRLTVV.

This clonotype was detected ten times or more. The chain is built from TRBV15 and TRBJ1-2, with D tentatively TRBD1 (5 bases). Germline V gene data show CDR1 as LNHNV and CDR2 as YYDKDF (reference sequence). There are 14 residues in the CDR3. Trimming left V 3 bases short and J 5 bases short, with 13 bases between. CDR3 region: CATSSRDSGYGYTF. CDR3 DNA sequence: TGTGCCACCAGCAGTAGAGACTCAGGGTATGGCTACACCTTC.

The rearrangement joins TRBV19 to TRBJ2-3; either TRBD1 or TRBD2 may fit D (5 bases each). Germline CDR1 and CDR2: LNHDA and SQIVND (reference sequence). The CDR3 length is 15 residues. Trimming cost V 3 bases and J 5 bases, with 15 bases left between them. The CDR3 sequence is CASSMRGASRDTQYF. The CDR3 coding sequence is TGTGCCAGTAGTATGAGGGGAGCCTCCAGAGATACGCAGTATTTT.

This clonotype was counted many times. The chain uses TRBV5-6 and TRBJ1-1; no definite D call. With 2 bases removed from V and 3 bases from J, the gap between germline ends came to 5 bases. CDR1 SGHDT and CDR2 YYEEEE come from the germline V gene. There are 12 residues in the CDR3. CDR3: CASSFGYTEAFF. The CDR3 nucleotides read TGTGCCAGCAGCTTTGGGTACACTGAAGCTTTCTTT.

V usage is TRBV7-6 and J usage is TRBJ1-3; D gene uncertain. The CDR3 spans 15 residues. With 4 bases removed from V and 0 bases from J, the gap between germline ends came to 10 bases. Germline V gene lookup returns CDR1 SGHVS and CDR2 FNYEAQ. The CDR3 DNA follows: TGTGCCAGCAGCTACGCGACCGGCTCTGGAAACACCATATATTTT. Protein: CASSYATGSGNTIYF.

Only a few counts were recorded for this clonotype. CDR3 nucleotides: TGTGCCAGCTTTCGACAGAGACTAAATGAAGCTTTCTTT. Its protein product is CASFRQRLNEAFF. The rearrangement uses TRBV12-3 or TRBV12-4 and TRBJ1-1; D is perhaps TRBD1 (5 bases). The CDR3 runs 13 residues. With 8 bases removed from V and 7 bases from J, the gap between germline ends came to 17 bases.

This clonotype was detected only a few times. CDR3 in amino acids: CASSLSLAGYNEQFF. CDR3 DNA: TGTGCCAGCAGCTTAAGCCTAGCGGGCTACAATGAGCAGTTCTTC. This sequence joins TRBV7-9 and TRBJ2-1, with TRBD2 identical over 8 bases. The CDR3 consists of 15 residues. V lost 2 bases, J lost 3 bases, and 3 bases stayed unmatched. The germline V gene has CDR1 SEHNR and CDR2 FQNEAQ (reference sequence).

The sample holds a few counts of this clonotype. The chain joins TRBV6-1 to TRBJ1-2, with D hard to call. This CDR3 region has 14 residues. In germline, CDR1 is MNHNS, CDR2 SASEGT. V was clipped by 2 bases and J by 3 bases, with 10 bases between them. CDR3 sequence (DNA): TGTGCCAGCAGTGAATATCCAGGTTACTATGGCTACACCTTC. Translating it yields CASSEYPGYYGYTF.